This TCR beta chain was identified during a study of blood T cell repertoires in COVID-19. The overall study: The origin of the acute and convalescent COVID-19 samples was the United States, Italy and Spain.

Original methodology: The assay estimated nucleated cells by amplifying reference gene primers. Produced via immunoSEQ multiplex PCR; TCRdb's table is partial and in-frame only. V, J and clone size are taken as reported in that table, and D and trimming were inferred from the DNA itself. This sample has some 360,000 clones, with 88% found just once. Residents of 24 US areas, aged 18 to 89 years, made up the participants. Cohort assignment relied on participant-reported clinical history. The ends were cut back, 0 bases at V and 2 bases at J, with 11 bases in the middle. Germline assignment: CDR1 LGHDT and CDR2 YNNKEL (reference sequence). This CDR3 comprises 15 residues.

The specimen was PBMCs or T cells enriched from blood (not recorded which). This receptor was taken from a woman in her 30s who had been exposed to COVID-19. V is TRBV3-1 (or the pseudogene TRBV3-2) and J is TRBJ2-7; TRBD1 is a possible D gene (6 bases). CDR3 bases: TGTGCCAGCAGCCAAGACGCAGGGGCCCCCTACGAGCAGTACTTC. It yields the protein CASSQDAGAPYEQYF.